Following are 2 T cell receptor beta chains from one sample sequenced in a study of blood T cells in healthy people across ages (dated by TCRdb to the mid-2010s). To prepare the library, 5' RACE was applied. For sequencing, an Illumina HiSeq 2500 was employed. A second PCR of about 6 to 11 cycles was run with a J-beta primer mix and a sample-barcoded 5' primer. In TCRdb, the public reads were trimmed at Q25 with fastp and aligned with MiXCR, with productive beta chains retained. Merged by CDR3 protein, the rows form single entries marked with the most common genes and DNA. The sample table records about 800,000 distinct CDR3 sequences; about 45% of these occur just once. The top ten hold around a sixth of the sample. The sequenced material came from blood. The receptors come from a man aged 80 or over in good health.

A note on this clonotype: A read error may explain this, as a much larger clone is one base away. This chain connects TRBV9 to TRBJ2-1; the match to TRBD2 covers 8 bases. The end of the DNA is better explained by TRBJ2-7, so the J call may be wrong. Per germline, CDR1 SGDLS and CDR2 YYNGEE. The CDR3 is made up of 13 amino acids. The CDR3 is CASSFSGIDEQYF. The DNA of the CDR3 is TGTGCCAGCAGCTTTAGCGGGATCGATGAGCAGTACTTC.

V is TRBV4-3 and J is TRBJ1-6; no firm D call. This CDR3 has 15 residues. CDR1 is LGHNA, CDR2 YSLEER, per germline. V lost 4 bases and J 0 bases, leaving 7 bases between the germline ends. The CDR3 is CASSLRSSYNSPLHF. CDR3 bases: TGCGCCAGCAGCCTTCGGAGCTCCTATAATTCACCCCTCCACTTT.